Below, one TCR beta chain is given with its context. Source study methods: Estimated nucleated cell counts came from reference gene primer amplification. Some clones are missing from TCRdb's copy, which holds only in-frame ones; the method was immunoSEQ multiplex PCR. V and J calls and clone size are given by that table; D and trimming were obtained from the DNA. The repertoire holds around 180,000 clones, with about 87% as singletons. This sample is part of a study of blood T cell repertoires in COVID-19. Study background: The study drew acute and convalescent COVID-19 samples from the United States, Italy and Spain. Sources were T cells, B-cell-depleted T cells, or PBMCs; the material itself was cDNA or gDNA.

The CDR3 has 13 amino acids. CDR1 MNHEY and CDR2 SVGAGI come from the germline V gene. The J segment lost 10 bases and the V segment lost 6 bases, leaving 9 bases of the junction unmatched. Sequenced sample: peripheral blood. The clonotype was recovered from a man aged 55 to 70 with acute or convalescent COVID-19. This chain links TRBV6-5 with TRBJ1-1; 9 nucleotides line up with TRBD1. CDR3 sequence: CASRGTGTSPAFF. The DNA for the CDR3 is TGTGCCAGCAGGGGGACAGGGACATCCCCAGCTTTCTTT.